The clone carrying this TCR beta chain was recorded at least ten times. The antigen remains undetermined. The data belong to a study of molecular identifiers for immune sequencing clone quantification. Findings of the study overall: Spiked Jurkat TCR RNA equal to one cell could reportedly be picked out among 850,000 to 1,000,000 naive cells.

TCRdb re-called the PCR reads with MiXCR, one entry per CDR3 protein. This table holds roughly 300,000 distinct CDR3 sequences, over 20% found once. Germline V gene lookup returns CDR1 LGHNA and CDR2 YSLEER. Trimming removed 3 bases at V and 6 bases at J, with 17 bases between. The CDR3 has 15 amino acids. The genes are TRBV4-3 and TRBJ1-1; tentative D call: TRBD1 (5 bases). The TCR sequence derives from a human donor in good health. Some libraries in this study had Jurkat cell RNA spiked in. The sequenced sample was naive CD8+ T cells from blood, with Jurkat cell RNA spiked in. Regarding subset: FACS-sorted CD8+CD4-CCR7+CD45RA+ naive T cells. CDR3: CASSHPGSGTSEAFF. The DNA for the CDR3 is TGCGCCAGCAGCCATCCTGGGTCGGGGACTTCTGAAGCTTTCTTT.